The next 27 T cell receptor beta chains were all read from a single sample in a study of T cell clonality in common variable immunodeficiency. Clones were read by immunoSEQ multiplex PCR, and TCRdb kept only the in-frame ones, dropping some. The sample was found to contain approximately 64,000 clones, and every one recurs. Sequencing used peripheral blood mononuclear cells. These receptors all stem from a person between 18 and 75 years old in good health.

This clone came up many times. The CDR3 end lies 3 residues beyond the end of the read and is filled in from the germline J gene. V is TRBV5-4 and J is TRBJ2-5, with TRBD1 matching over 8 bases. Germline CDR1 is SGHNT and CDR2 is YYREEE (reference sequence). Germline trimming cut 4 bases from V and 2 bases from J; bases unmatched to any gene: 4. This CDR3 has 14 residues. The CDR3 region is CASSPRTGQETQYF. The covered CDR3 bases are TGTGCCAGCAGCCCCAGGACAGGGCAAGAGACC.

This clone was found many times. Sequencing ends 3 residues short of the CDR3 end; the germline J gene provides the rest. The rearrangement joins TRBV20-1 to TRBJ2-3, with D maybe TRBD2 (5 bases). V lost 6 bases to trimming and J lost 2 bases, with 12 bases between them. CDR3 size: 13 residues. Per the germline V gene, CDR1 is DFQATT and CDR2 is SNEGSKA (reference sequence). The part of the CDR3 DNA that was read is TGCAGTGCCCCAGACTATACCACAGATACG. It is translated as CSAPDYTTDT. The complete CDR3 sequence is CSAPDYTTDTQYF.

This clone was counted at least ten times. The read finishes 3 residues shy of the CDR3 end, and the germline J gene is used to complete it. The chain carries TRBV7-2 and TRBJ2-2, with a weak D call TRBD1 (6 bases). Germline V lookup: CDR1 SGHTA, CDR2 FQGNSA. V lost 5 bases, J lost 5 bases, and 12 bases lay in between. The CDR3 has 14 residues. CDR3 sequence reads: CASSANRVTGELFF. Incomplete CDR3 DNA: TGTGCCAGCAGCGCGAACAGGGTTACCGGGGAG.

This clone occurred many times. Incomplete CDR3 DNA: TGTGCCACCAGCAGAGTTGGGGGGGGGCCGCTTGGAGATACG. This encodes CATSRVGGGPLGDT. The complete CDR3 reads CATSRVGGGPLGDTQYF. The chain joins TRBV15 to TRBJ2-3, with D perhaps matching TRBD2 (7 bases). Read data end 3 residues before the CDR3 end; the end is taken from the germline J gene. The CDR3 has 17 residues. V was trimmed by 1 base and J by 5 bases, leaving 19 bases between them. The germline CDR1 and CDR2 sequences are LNHNV and YYDKDF (reference sequence).

The table lists this clone with a few counts. The CDR3 end is not reached by the read, which stops 3 residues before it; the germline J gene fills it in. V and J are TRBV30 and TRBJ2-1, with D maybe TRBD2 (5 bases). The CDR3 consists of 15 residues. Germline CDR1 reads GTSNPN; CDR2 reads SVGIG (reference sequence). The ends were cut back, 0 bases at V and 5 bases at J, with 14 bases in the middle. This chain's CDR3 is CAWSVRSSIHNEQFF. The part of the CDR3 DNA that was read is TGTGCCTGGAGTGTGCGGTCTAGCATCCACAATGAG.

This clone was counted only a few times. The read ends 3 residues shy of where the CDR3 ends; the end is completed using the germline J gene. The V call is TRBV7-2, the J call TRBJ1-3, with D tentatively TRBD1 (6 bases). The CDR3 has 15 residues. Germline V lookup: CDR1 SGHTA, CDR2 FQGNSA. The V end was cut by 5 bases, the J end by 4 bases, with 15 bases between. The DNA read from the CDR3 is TGTGCCAGCAGCCCAGGCCCAGGGGACGGAAACACC. It is translated as CASSPGPGDGNT. The whole CDR3 protein reads CASSPGPGDGNTIYF.

This clone was recorded at least ten times. The read finishes 3 residues shy of the CDR3 end, and the germline J gene is used to complete it. The V call is TRBV9, the J call TRBJ1-3, with D uncertain. The V gene's germline CDR1 is SGDLS and CDR2 YYNGEE. The ends were cut back, 2 bases at V and 4 bases at J, with 19 bases in the middle. The CDR3 loop spans 17 amino acids. CDR3 in amino acids: CASSVFSSRASGNTIYF. The CDR3 bases that were read are TGTGCCAGCAGCGTTTTCTCTTCGAGGGCGTCCGGAAACACC.

This clone was detected many times. The read ends 3 residues shy of where the CDR3 ends; the end is completed using the germline J gene. The chain recombines TRBV5-6 with TRBJ2-7; 8 bases line up with TRBD1. V lost 4 bases and J lost 2; bases outside the gene matches: 2. The CDR3 has 13 amino acids. In germline, CDR1 is SGHDT, CDR2 YYEEEE. The CDR3 protein is CASSTQGAYEQYF. The CDR3 bases that were read are TGTGCCAGCAGCACACAGGGGGCCTACGAG.

This clone was observed many times. The sequence runs out 3 residues before the end of the CDR3; the remainder is reconstructed from the germline J gene. The chain couples TRBV20-1 to TRBJ2-1; TRBD2 matches at 13 bases. There are 16 residues in the CDR3. After removal of 4 bases from V and 3 bases from J, the junction contained 6 bases not matched to a gene. Germline CDR1 is DFQATT and CDR2 is SNEGSKA (reference sequence). CDR3 bases read: TGCAGTGCTACCTTGTGGACTAGCGGGAGCTACAATGAG. Translating it yields CSATLWTSGSYNE. The CDR3 in full is CSATLWTSGSYNEQFF.

At least ten counts were recorded for this clone. The read ends 3 residues before the CDR3 terminus; that terminus is restored from the germline J gene. This sample also contains other DNA sequences that code for the same CDR3. The chain combines TRBV20-1 with TRBJ1-2; D is unresolved. Germline-derived CDR1 and CDR2 are DFQATT and SNEGSKA (reference sequence). The CDR3 length is 12 residues. Incomplete CDR3 DNA: TGCAGTGCTAGGAGATCCAGTGAGGGC. Amino acid sequence: CSARRSSEG. The whole CDR3 reads CSARRSSEGYTF.

This clone has at least ten counts. The sequenced part of the CDR3 DNA is TGTGCCAGCAGCGTAGTTCAGGGTTCGACAGATACG. Translated: CASSVVQGSTDT. The complete CDR3 protein is CASSVVQGSTDTQYF. The chain has TRBV9 and TRBJ2-3; a weak D match, TRBD1 (5 bases). The sequence runs out 3 residues before the end of the CDR3; the remainder is reconstructed from the germline J gene. Trimming took off 0 bases at V and 3 bases at J, with 11 bases between the two ends. The CDR3 sequence is 15 residues long. Germline CDR1 reads SGDLS; CDR2 reads YYNGEE. Full variable domain (outside the CDR3, taken from reference TRBV9 and TRBJ2-3): DSGVTQTPKHLITATGQRVTLRCSPRSGDLSVYWYQQSLDQGLQFLIQYYNGEERAKGNILERFSAQQFPDLHSELNLSSLELGDSALYFCASSVVQGSTDTQYFGPGTRLTVL.

The table lists this clone with many counts. The CDR3 end is not reached by the read, which stops 3 residues before it; the germline J gene fills it in. The chain carries TRBV18 and TRBJ2-7; weak D call: TRBD2 (6 bases). The V gene's germline CDR1 is KGHSH and CDR2 LQKENI. The germline V and J ends were trimmed by 2 bases and 3 bases, with 8 bases remaining between them. The CDR3 totals 13 residues. The CDR3 bases that were read are TGTGCCAGCTCACCATTGGGGGGCTACGAG. Its protein product is CASSPLGGYE. The entire CDR3 sequence reads CASSPLGGYEQYF.

This clone has ten or more counts. The observed sequence ends 3 residues before the CDR3 terminus, with the missing tail filled in from the germline J gene. J is TRBJ2-5 and V is TRBV20-1; D ambiguous. The germline gives CDR1 DFQATT, CDR2 SNEGSKA (reference sequence). This CDR3 has 14 amino acids. Trimming cost V 6 bases and J 5 bases, with 19 bases left between them. The sequenced part of the CDR3 DNA is TGCAGTGCCCACCCCTCGGGTATATCTGAGACC. Residues: CSAHPSGISET. The whole CDR3 protein is CSAHPSGISETQYF.

This clone has ten or more counts. The read terminates 3 residues ahead of where the CDR3 ends, so the germline J gene completes it. The chain uses TRBV7-3 and TRBJ1-1, with a possible D match to TRBD1 (5 bases). V lost 5 bases, J lost 6 bases, and 13 bases lay in between. CDR1 is SGHTA and CDR2 is FQGTGA in the germline V gene. The CDR3 length is 13 residues. Incomplete CDR3 DNA: TGTGCCAGCAGCCCCATTGGGGCCTCTGAA. Translated, it gives CASSPIGASE. The entire CDR3 sequence reads CASSPIGASEAFF.

This clone occurred many times. Read data end 3 residues before the CDR3 end; the end is taken from the germline J gene. The chain employs TRBV27 and TRBJ2-1, with a tentative D call TRBD2 (5 bases). The CDR3 covers 16 residues. Germline V lookup: CDR1 MNHEY, CDR2 SMNVEV (reference sequence). Trimming removed 6 bases at V and 0 bases at J, with 15 bases between. The chain's CDR3 is CASRNLASSSYNEQFF. Incomplete CDR3 DNA: TGTGCCAGCAGAAATCTAGCCTCGAGCTCCTACAATGAG.

This clone was recorded many times. The sequence runs out 3 residues before the end of the CDR3; the remainder is reconstructed from the germline J gene. The chain has TRBV7-8 and TRBJ1-2, with a possible D match to TRBD1 (6 bases). Germline V CDR1 and CDR2: SGHVS, FQNEAQ. The ends were cut back, 4 bases at V and 2 bases at J, with 8 bases in the middle. CDR3 length equals 13 residues. The part of the CDR3 DNA that was read is TGTGCCAGCAGCTCCGGACAGAACTATGGC. Its protein is CASSSGQNYG. The CDR3 in full is CASSSGQNYGYTF.

There are many counts of this clone. Read sequence stops 3 residues before the CDR3 end, and the germline J gene provides the missing end. The chain joins TRBV2 to TRBJ1-5, with 10 positions matching TRBD1. Trimming at V came to 7 bases and at J to 3 bases, leaving 12 bases not matched to a gene. The CDR3 loop spans 17 amino acids. The germline CDR1 and CDR2 sequences are SNHLY and FYNNEI. The CDR3 spells CASNRDRGGITNQPQHF. CDR3 DNA, as far as it was read: TGTGCCAGCAATCGGGACAGGGGAGGAATTACCAATCAGCCC.

This clone appeared many times. The read terminates 3 residues ahead of where the CDR3 ends, so the germline J gene completes it. V and J are TRBV5-4 and TRBJ1-4; TRBD1 matches 8 bases. V lost 5 bases and J lost 3; bases outside the gene matches: 6. Per the germline V gene, CDR1 is SGHNT and CDR2 is YYREEE (reference sequence). The CDR3 has 15 residues. CDR3 amino acids: CASRDQGAPNEKLFF. CDR3 bases read: TGTGCCAGCAGGGACCAGGGGGCCCCTAATGAAAAA.

This clone was seen ten or more times. The CDR3 extends 3 residues past the end of the read, so its final part is completed from the germline J gene. This rearrangement joins TRBV29-1 to TRBJ2-5; D may be TRBD2 (5 bases). This CDR3 is built from 15 residues. V was pared by 1 base and J by 1 base, with 13 bases between. CDR1 and CDR2 from the germline V gene are SQVTM and ANQGSEA. CDR3 DNA, as far as it was read: TGCAGCGTTGAAGGCGGGCCCGAACCCCAAGAGACC. Protein sequence: CSVEGGPEPQET. The complete CDR3 sequence is CSVEGGPEPQETQYF.

This clone was seen many times. The CDR3 loop reads CASSDRTDYGNTIYF. CDR3 bases read: TGTGCCAGCAGTGACAGGACAGACTATGGAAACACC. V usage is TRBV6-1 and J usage is TRBJ1-3; D is perhaps TRBD1 (6 bases). The read stops 3 residues short of the end of the CDR3; the missing end is completed from the germline J gene. V was shortened by 3 bases and J by 3 bases, with 12 bases between the two germline ends. CDR3 size: 15 residues. The germline V gene has CDR1 MNHNS and CDR2 SASEGT.

Many counts were recorded for this clone. With the read ending 3 residues before the CDR3 end, the germline J gene is used to fill in that end. The chain uses TRBV14 and TRBJ1-3; 8 nucleotides line up with TRBD1. The CDR3 is 16 amino acids. Germline lookup yields CDR1 SGHDN and CDR2 FVKESK. J lost 1 base, V lost 3 bases, and 5 bases had no gene match. CDR3 residues: CASSHAQGASGNTIYF. The covered CDR3 bases are TGTGCCAGCAGCCACGCTCAGGGGGCTTCTGGAAACACC.

Many counts were recorded for this clone. The DNA ends 3 residues before the CDR3 does, and the rest of the CDR3 is filled in from the germline J gene. The chain couples TRBV6-1 to TRBJ2-2, with D maybe TRBD1 (5 bases). Trimming shortened V by 7 bases and J by 1 base, and 10 bases separated the two germline ends. Germline V gene sequence: CDR1 MNHNS, CDR2 SASEGT. There are 14 residues in the CDR3. The chain's CDR3 is CASTDRRNTGELFF. Incomplete CDR3 DNA: TGTGCCAGCACTGACAGAAGGAACACCGGGGAG.

This clone was picked up many times. The read falls 3 residues short of the CDR3 end, and the missing part is taken from the germline J gene. The rearrangement joins TRBV2 to TRBJ2-7, with 9 bases identical to TRBD1. The length of the CDR3 is 13 residues. J lost 4 bases, V lost 5 bases, and 3 bases had no gene match. Germline loops: CDR1 SNHLY, CDR2 FYNNEI. The part of the CDR3 DNA that was read is TGTGCCAGCAGTACAGGGGGCGGTTACGAG. Translating gives CASSTGGGYE. The complete CDR3 sequence is CASSTGGGYEQYF.

This clone was picked up many times. The read terminates 3 residues ahead of where the CDR3 ends, so the germline J gene completes it. V usage is TRBV6-2 or TRBV6-3 and J usage is TRBJ2-2; 7 positions agree with TRBD1. The CDR3 totals 16 residues. The germline gives CDR1 MNHEY, CDR2 SVGEGT. The V segment lost 9 bases and the J segment 1 base; nucleotides outside the gene matches: 11. The CDR3 bases that were read are TGTGCCAGTTCCTCCGACAGGGTCTTGAACACCGGGGAG. This encodes CASSSDRVLNTGE. In full, the CDR3 is CASSSDRVLNTGELFF.

This clone was detected many times. The CDR3 protein is CASSPGLAGGLNEQFF. The CDR3 DNA, read in part, is TGTGCCAGCAGCCCCGGACTAGCGGGGGGCCTCAATGAG. The chain carries TRBV4-2 and TRBJ2-1, with 14 bases aligning to TRBD2. The CDR3 end falls 3 residues outside the read, so it is completed with the germline J gene. This CDR3 has 16 amino acids. CDR1 is LGHNA and CDR2 is YNFKEQ in the germline V gene. The ends lost 4 bases at V and 6 bases at J; junction bases unmatched: 5.

This clone was seen ten or more times. The read falls 3 residues short of the CDR3 end, and the missing part is taken from the germline J gene. The chain links TRBV2 to TRBJ2-7; 11 positions agree with TRBD2. The germline V gene encodes CDR1 SNHLY and CDR2 FYNNEI. J lost 4 bases, V lost 4 bases, and 3 bases had no gene match. CDR3 length: 14 amino acids. CDR3 amino acids: CASSVPSGGYEQYF. The DNA read from the CDR3 is TGTGCCAGCAGTGTCCCTAGCGGGGGGTACGAG.

This clone was picked up many times. The DNA ends 3 residues before the CDR3 does, and the rest of the CDR3 is filled in from the germline J gene. The chain couples TRBV10-1 to TRBJ2-1; 8 positions match TRBD2. The ends lost 7 bases at V and 5 bases at J; junction bases unmatched: 10. This CDR3 region has 15 residues. In germline, CDR1 is WNHNN, CDR2 SYGVQD (reference sequence). The CDR3 here is CASTPRGGMNNEQFF. The sequenced part of the CDR3 DNA is TGCGCCAGCACCCCCCGGGGGGGGATGAACAATGAG.